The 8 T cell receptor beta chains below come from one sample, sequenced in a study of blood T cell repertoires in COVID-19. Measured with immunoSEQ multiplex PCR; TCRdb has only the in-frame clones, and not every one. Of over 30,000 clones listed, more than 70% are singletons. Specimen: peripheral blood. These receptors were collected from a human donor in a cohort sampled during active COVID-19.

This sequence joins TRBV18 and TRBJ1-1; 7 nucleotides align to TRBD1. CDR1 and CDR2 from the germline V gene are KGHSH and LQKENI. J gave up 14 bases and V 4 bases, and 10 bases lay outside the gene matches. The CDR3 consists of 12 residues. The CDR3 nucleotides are TGTGCCAGCTCACGACAGGGTTACGGCGCGTTCTTT. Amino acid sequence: CASSRQGYGAFF.

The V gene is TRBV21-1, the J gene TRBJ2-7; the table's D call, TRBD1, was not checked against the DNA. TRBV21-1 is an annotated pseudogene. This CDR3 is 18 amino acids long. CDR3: CASSKGRTGILRVHEQYF. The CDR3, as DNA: TGTGCCAGCAGCAAAGGCAGAACAGGGATACTCCGCGTCCACGAGCAGTACTTC.

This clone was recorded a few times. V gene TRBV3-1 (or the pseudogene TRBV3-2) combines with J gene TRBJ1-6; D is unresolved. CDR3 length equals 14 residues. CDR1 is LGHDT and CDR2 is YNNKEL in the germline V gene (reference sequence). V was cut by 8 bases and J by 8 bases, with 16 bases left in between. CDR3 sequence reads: CASGARRLDSPLHF. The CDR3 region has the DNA TGTGCCAGCGGTGCAAGGAGATTGGATTCACCCCTCCACTTT.

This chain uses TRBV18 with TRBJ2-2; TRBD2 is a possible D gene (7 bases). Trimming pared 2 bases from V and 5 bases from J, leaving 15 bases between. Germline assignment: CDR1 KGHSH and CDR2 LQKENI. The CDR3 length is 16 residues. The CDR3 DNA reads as TGTGCCAGCTCACCATCTGGGGGGGCTGTGACCGGGGAGCTGTTTTTT. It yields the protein CASSPSGGAVTGELFF.

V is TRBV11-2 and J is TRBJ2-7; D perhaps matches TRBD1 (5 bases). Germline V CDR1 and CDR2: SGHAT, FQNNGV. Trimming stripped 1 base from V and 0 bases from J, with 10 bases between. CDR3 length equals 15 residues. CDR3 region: CASSLAAGPSYEQYF. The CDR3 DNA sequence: TGTGCCAGCAGCTTAGCCGCAGGGCCCTCCTACGAGCAGTACTTC.

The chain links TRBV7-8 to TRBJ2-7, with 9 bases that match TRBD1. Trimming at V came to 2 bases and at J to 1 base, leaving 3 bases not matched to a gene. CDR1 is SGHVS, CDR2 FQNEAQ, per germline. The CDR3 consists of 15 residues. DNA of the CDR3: TGTGCCAGCAGCTTAACCGACAGGGGGTCCTACGAGCAGTACTTC. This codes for CASSLTDRGSYEQYF.

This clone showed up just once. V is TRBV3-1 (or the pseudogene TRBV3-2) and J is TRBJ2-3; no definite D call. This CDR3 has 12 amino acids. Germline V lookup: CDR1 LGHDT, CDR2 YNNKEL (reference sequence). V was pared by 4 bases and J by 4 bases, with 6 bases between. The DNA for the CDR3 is TGTGCCAGCAGCCCGTACTCAGATACGCAGTATTTT. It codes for CASSPYSDTQYF.

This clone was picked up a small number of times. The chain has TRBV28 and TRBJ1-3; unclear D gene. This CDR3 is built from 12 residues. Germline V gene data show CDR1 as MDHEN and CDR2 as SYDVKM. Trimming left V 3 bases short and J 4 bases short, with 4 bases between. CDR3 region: CASSFSGNTIYF. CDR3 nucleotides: TGTGCCAGCAGTTTTTCAGGAAACACCATATATTTT.